The rows below give T cell receptor beta chains drawn from one sample of a study of shared clonotypes between healthy human individuals. Here immunoSEQ multiplex PCR was the method, and the copy in TCRdb shows in-frame clones only, minus some. The sample comprises some 1,400,000 clones, roughly 96% of which are singletons, and approximately 1% rests with the top ten. Sequences were obtained from naive CD4+ T cells sorted from blood. All receptors derive from a man aged 25 to 40 in good health. CDR3s include the opening cysteine and the closing phenylalanine or tryptophan.

TRBV7-2	TRBJ1-2	CASSLAQGNYGYTF
TRBV5-1	TRBJ1-2	CASSSDRQLYGYTF
TRBV19	TRBJ2-2	CASSGGMGLAGGGWTGELFF
TRBV4-2	TRBJ1-1	CASSQEDRGLTEAFF
TRBV7-3	TRBJ2-7	CASSLAGGPYEQYF
TRBV5-1	TRBJ2-3	CASRQQSSTDTQYF
TRBV6-6	TRBJ2-1	CASSLFLDNEQFF
TRBV29-1	TRBJ1-1	CSASRGFGTEAFF
TRBV5-6	TRBJ2-1	CASSYRLAGVHEQFF
TRBV9	TRBJ2-5	CASSVGQTQETQYF
TRBV5-4	TRBJ2-4	CASSFGQENIQYF
TRBV5-1	TRBJ1-4	CASSPDRAVDEKLFF
TRBV18	TRBJ1-2	CASSPGARGAYGYTF
TRBV6-1	TRBJ1-5	CASSEFFDRPDQPQHF
TRBV5-1	TRBJ2-1	CASSLELAGAYNEQFF
TRBV18	TRBJ1-5	CASSPQGSSNQPQHF
TRBV5-1	TRBJ2-2	CASSRTSGAGELFF
TRBV29-1	TRBJ1-5	CSEYSNQPQHF
TRBV7-8	TRBJ2-7	CASSITSGREYEQYF
TRBV10-1	TRBJ2-7	CASSESGDSGSHEQYF
TRBV5-6	TRBJ1-2	CASSLGSGVGYGYTF
TRBV5-1	TRBJ2-3	CASSWDYTDTQYF
TRBV29-1	TRBJ2-3	CSVGAVDTQYF
TRBV7-8	TRBJ1-3	CASSIRGLGNTIYF
TRBV9	TRBJ2-6	CASSVRDRGAGANVLTF
TRBV11-2	TRBJ1-4	CASSLDIQLFF
TRBV11-3	TRBJ2-1	CANSSTGSNEQFF
TRBV28	TRBJ2-1	CASSGGPLLNNEQFF
TRBV5-1	TRBJ2-2	CASSSLGANTGELFF
TRBV25-1	TRBJ2-1	CASSGPGTGVYNEQFF
TRBV28	TRBJ1-1	CASSLLTPWEAFF
TRBV7-9	TRBJ2-3	CASSAVRGNTPSSTDTQYF
TRBV11-2	TRBJ1-3	CASSSVGTEGNTIYF
TRBV19	TRBJ2-2	CASSRTVGTGELFF
TRBV5-6	TRBJ1-2	CASSLQARSYGYTF
TRBV7-8	TRBJ2-1	CASSSLTGGRYNEQFF
TRBV7-2	TRBJ1-1	CASGGQPNTEAFF
TRBV30	TRBJ2-3	CAWSVSGSRSDTQYF
TRBV6-6	TRBJ2-1	CASSYSNQGYNEQFF
TRBV6-5	TRBJ2-1	CASSGGGLYNEQFF
TRBV5-4	TRBJ2-1	CASSLGRAYNEQFF
TRBV5-1	TRBJ2-1	CASSLVGGQSSYNEQFF
TRBV2	TRBJ2-7	CASSDGQVYEQYF
TRBV6-5	TRBJ1-6	CASSYGQGGNSPLHF
TRBV5-5	TRBJ1-2	CASRLAIGDGYTF
TRBV2	TRBJ1-1	CASRYSTGQGVYTEAFF
TRBV13	TRBJ2-7	CASSPGLAGTSKQYF
TRBV18	TRBJ2-7	CASSPGTNEQYF
TRBV18	TRBJ1-2	CASSRGTGDYGYTF
TRBV4-3	TRBJ2-7	CASSQEKLAGVHEQYF
TRBV6-5	TRBJ2-2	CASSYQGRGTGELFF
TRBV18	TRBJ2-6	CASSPGRGQGAPGANVLTF
TRBV28	TRBJ1-2	CASSSTGSIGYTF
TRBV10-2	TRBJ2-3	CASDGTSATDTQYF
TRBV4-3	TRBJ2-6	CASSQLTGNGGGANVLTF
TRBV11-2	TRBJ2-1	CASRRAAEQFF
TRBV30	TRBJ2-1	CAWSVPSGRRYNEQFF
TRBV7-8	TRBJ1-5	CASLEGGPNSNQPQHF
TRBV7-3	TRBJ2-5	CASSLISAREGETQYF